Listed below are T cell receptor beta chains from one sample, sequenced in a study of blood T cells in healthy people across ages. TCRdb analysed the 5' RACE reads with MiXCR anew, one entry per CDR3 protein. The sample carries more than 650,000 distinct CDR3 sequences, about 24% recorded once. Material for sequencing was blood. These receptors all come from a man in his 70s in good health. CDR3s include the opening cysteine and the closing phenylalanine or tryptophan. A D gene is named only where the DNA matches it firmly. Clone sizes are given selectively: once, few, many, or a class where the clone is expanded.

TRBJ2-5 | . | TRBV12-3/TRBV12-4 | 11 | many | CASSLTATQYF | TGTGCCAGCAGTCTCACCGCGACCCAGTACTTC
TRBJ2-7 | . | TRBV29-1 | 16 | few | CSAVPWMFWGLHEQYF | TGCAGCGCTGTCCCTTGGATGTTCTGGGGGCTGCACGAGCAGTACTTC
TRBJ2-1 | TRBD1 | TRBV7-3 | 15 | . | CASSLRQGARNEQFF | TGTGCCAGCAGCTTACGGCAGGGGGCGCGAAATGAGCAGTTCTTC
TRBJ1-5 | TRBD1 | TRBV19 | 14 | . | CASSPSGGWQPQHF | TGTGCCAGTAGCCCCTCAGGGGGCTGGCAGCCCCAGCATTTT
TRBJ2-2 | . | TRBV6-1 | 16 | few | CASSRDGLTNTGELFF | TGTGCCAGCAGCCGGGACGGACTCACGAACACCGGGGAGCTGTTTTTT
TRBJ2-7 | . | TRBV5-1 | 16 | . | CASSLEGGRQAGEQYF | TGCGCCAGCAGCTTGGAAGGAGGCAGACAGGCAGGCGAGCAGTACTTC
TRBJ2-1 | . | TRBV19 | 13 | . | CASSIRSYNEQFF | TGTGCCAGTAGTATCCGAAGCTACAATGAGCAGTTCTTC
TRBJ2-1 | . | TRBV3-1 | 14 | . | CASSRDGTYGEQFF | TGTGCCAGCAGCCGAGACGGGACCTACGGTGAGCAGTTCTTC
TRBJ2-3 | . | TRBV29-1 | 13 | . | CSVRAPEADTQYF | TGCAGCGTTCGGGCCCCAGAGGCAGATACGCAGTATTTT
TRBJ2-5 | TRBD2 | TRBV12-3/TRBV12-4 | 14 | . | CASSYSGGSETQYF | TGTGCCAGCAGCTATTCCGGGGGGTCGGAGACCCAGTACTTC
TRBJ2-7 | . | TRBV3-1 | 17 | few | CASSQERGRLGSYEQYF | TGTGCCAGCAGCCAAGAGAGGGGCCGGTTGGGGTCCTACGAGCAGTACTTC
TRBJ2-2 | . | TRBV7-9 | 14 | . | CASSLPMEVGELFF | TGTGCCAGCAGCTTGCCGATGGAGGTCGGGGAGCTGTTTTTT
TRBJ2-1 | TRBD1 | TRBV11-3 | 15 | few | CASSHRTGQINEQFF | TGTGCCAGCAGCCACAGGACAGGGCAAATCAATGAGCAGTTCTTC
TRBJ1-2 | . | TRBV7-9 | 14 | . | CASTQLSAGDGYTF | TGTGCCAGCACCCAACTCTCGGCGGGGGATGGCTACACCTTC